The 11 T cell receptor beta chains below all came from one sample that was sequenced in a study of CD8+ T cells in alopecia areata (dated by TCRdb to the late 2010s). The sample's time point label, in plain terms: around 4 weeks on oral tofacitinib. The treatment or condition label, read with the paper, signifies: oral pan-JAK inhibitor, 5-10 mg twice daily. The library relied on the immunoSEQ multiplex PCR assay. For TCR sequencing, RNA was extracted from every sample and reverse transcribed into cDNA to serve as template. Drawn from immuneACCESS, this table holds only the in-frame rearrangements with V and J called that TCRdb kept. Clones are partly lost; checked studies trace under half to an unresolved V gene and leave the rest unexplained. Within this sample are around 200,000 clones, with 55% to 70% of them counted one time only. Jointly, the top ten make up around 4.2% of the sample. Sample: CD4+ T cells sorted from blood, taken at week 4, from a patient treated with tofacitinib. The receptors here all came from a human donor with alopecia areata.

This clone has just a few counts. This chain connects TRBV27 to TRBJ1-1; 8 bases are a match to TRBD1. In germline, CDR1 is MNHEY, CDR2 SMNVEV (reference sequence). The CDR3 is 14 amino acids. J was trimmed by 4 bases and V by 7 bases; bases with no gene match: 8. CDR3 sequence: CASTLRQGSTEAFF. The CDR3 nucleotides read TGTGCCAGCACCCTCCGACAGGGGAGCACTGAAGCTTTCTTT.

The chain uses TRBV18 and TRBJ2-3; perhaps TRBD2 as D (5 bases). Germline values: CDR1 KGHSH, CDR2 LQKENI. The CDR3 consists of 15 residues. Between the trimmed V and J ends, which lost 5 bases and 6 bases, there was a span of 18 bases. The CDR3 reads CASSWGEATRDTQYF. The CDR3 nucleotides read TGTGCCAGCTCATGGGGAGAGGCAACCAGGGATACGCAGTATTTT.

This chain joins TRBV7-9 and TRBJ2-7, with D possibly being TRBD1 (6 bases). Germline V CDR1 and CDR2: SEHNR, FQNEAQ (reference sequence). V dropped 7 bases and J dropped 1 base, with 8 bases sitting between them. This CDR3 spans 12 amino acids. The CDR3 bases are TGTGCCAGCAACGGACAGTCCTACGAGCAGTACTTC. Translation gives CASNGQSYEQYF.

This clone has a handful of counts. This chain links TRBV5-1 with TRBJ1-1, with a possible D match to TRBD1 (5 bases). Trimming left V 4 bases short and J 3 bases short, with 13 bases between. CDR1 is SGHRS and CDR2 is YFSETQ in the germline V gene. CDR3 length: 14 residues. CDR3 DNA: TGCGCCAGCAGCCGGGGCCGGGAGGACACTGAAGCTTTCTTT. As protein: CASSRGREDTEAFF.

This clone was recorded a few times. V gene TRBV10-2 combines with J gene TRBJ2-7; D is unclear. CDR1 and CDR2 (germline): WSHSY, SAAADI. Trimming stripped 10 bases from V and 6 bases from J, with 16 bases between. This CDR3 region has 12 residues. In DNA, the CDR3 is TGCGCCACGGCAGAGTATAGTCCCGAGCAGTACTTC. It is translated as CATAEYSPEQYF.

The genes are TRBV5-1 and TRBJ2-5, with D possibly TRBD1 on 6 matching bases. V lost 4 bases, J lost 5 bases, and 12 bases lay in between. Germline V lookup: CDR1 SGHRS, CDR2 YFSETQ. The CDR3 is made up of 13 amino acids. CDR3 sequence (DNA): TGCGCCAGCAGCGCGGACAGTGGGGAGACCCAGTACTTC. Translation gives CASSADSGETQYF.

The chain recombines TRBV5-1 with TRBJ2-5; 8 nucleotides match TRBD2. J was trimmed by 2 bases and V by 1 base; bases with no gene match: 4. The CDR3 length is 15 residues. Germline V lookup: CDR1 SGHRS, CDR2 YFSETQ. The CDR3 region is CASSLNSGVQETQYF. In DNA form, the CDR3 reads TGCGCCAGCAGCTTGAATAGCGGGGTACAAGAGACCCAGTACTTC. The full variable domain, with the rest looked up from reference TRBV5-1 and TRBJ2-5, is KAGVTQTPRYLIKTRGQQVTLSCSPISGHRSVSWYQQTPGQGLQFLFEYFSETQRNKGNFPGRFSGRQFSNSRSEMNVSTLELGDSALYLCASSLNSGVQETQYFGPGTRLLVL.

The V and J genes are TRBV9 and TRBJ2-1; TRBD2 agrees at 9 bases. Germline CDR1 reads SGDLS; CDR2 reads YYNGEE. V lost 5 bases to trimming and J lost 4 bases; unmatched junction nucleotides: 7. This CDR3 has 15 residues. DNA for the CDR3: TGTGCCAGCAGGGAGAATAGCGGGGGTTACAATGAGCAGTTCTTC. It is translated as CASRENSGGYNEQFF.

This clone has only one observation. The genes are TRBV29-1 and TRBJ2-3, with TRBD2 matching over 7 bases. From germline, CDR1 is SQVTM and CDR2 ANQGSEA. The length of the CDR3 is 14 residues. V was clipped by 4 bases and J by 4 bases; unmatched bases: 8. The CDR3 loop is CSVGEGTVADTQYF. The CDR3 bases are TGCAGCGTTGGGGAGGGAACAGTAGCAGATACGCAGTATTTT.

The genes are TRBV27 and TRBJ2-5, with 7 bases matching TRBD1. The trim removed 7 bases at V and 5 bases at J, leaving 7 bases unmatched. CDR3 size: 13 residues. Germline CDR1 MNHEY, CDR2 SMNVEV (reference sequence). The CDR3 coding sequence is TGTGCCAGCAAAAAAGGGGGCCGGGAGACCCAGTACTTC. Its translation is CASKKGGRETQYF.

Only a few counts were recorded for this clone. The genes are TRBV7-9 and TRBJ2-3; 8 positions agree with TRBD1. Germline values: CDR1 SEHNR, CDR2 FQNEAQ (reference sequence). Germline trimming cut 5 bases from V and 4 bases from J; bases unmatched to any gene: 11. The CDR3 has 16 amino acids. The CDR3 loop is CASSTWTGKGADTQYF. The CDR3 DNA reads TGTGCCAGCAGCACCTGGACAGGGAAGGGCGCAGATACGCAGTATTTT.